The sequence of this T cell receptor (beta chain) was determined in a study of identical twins. The CDR3 runs 14 residues. Losses at the gene ends were 2 bases for V and 2 bases for J; bases not matched to a gene: 2. Germline V CDR1 and CDR2: DFQATT, SNEGSKA (reference sequence). cDNA molecules carried unique molecular identifiers, and template switching added a universal primer site. TCRdb reprocessed the 5' RACE reads with MiXCR, giving one entry per CDR3 protein. The sample shows approximately 220,000 distinct CDR3 sequences, around 7.6% of them seen only once. These sequences were also reported in another study, on yellow fever vaccine responses in identical twins. Turning to that study: A vaccine T cell response that seemed partly convergent and partly personalized was reported in twins.

Sequencing input: CD8+ T cells sorted from blood. The TCR originated in a young woman in good health. The chain links TRBV20-1 to TRBJ2-1; 8 positions match TRBD2. CDR3 nucleotide sequence: TGCAGTGCTAGACCGGGGGGGACCTACAATGAGCAGTTCTTC. Translated: CSARPGGTYNEQFF.